These T cell receptor beta chains were read from a single sample in a study of CD8+ T cells in alopecia areata. The assay was immunoSEQ multiplex PCR, and TCRdb's table has in-frame clones only and misses some. The sample carries 87,000 or so clones, about two thirds recorded once. Source: CD8+ T cells sorted from blood, taken at approximately week 42, from a patient treated with tofacitinib. Receptors originate from a human donor with alopecia areata. Each CDR3 is given with its conserved first and last residue. The D gene is left open where the match is weak. Part of the rows lack a size; the others show once, few, many or a class for expanded clones.

>NA|TRBJ2-7|TRBV4-3|NA
CASSQAEDSLFEQYF
TGCGCCAGCAGCCAAGCAGAGGACAGCTTGTTCGAGCAGTACTTC
>NA|TRBJ1-2|TRBV2|few
CASSERADPPTNYGYTF
TGTGCCAGCAGTGAGAGGGCGGATCCCCCAACTAACTATGGCTACACCTTC
>NA|TRBJ1-1|TRBV19|once
CASTLDIHGDTEAFF
TGTGCCAGTACCCTCGACATCCATGGGGACACTGAAGCTTTCTTT
>NA|TRBJ2-1|TRBV11-2|NA
CASSLGGNSYNEQFF
TGTGCCAGCAGCTTAGGGGGGAACTCCTACAATGAGCAGTTCTTC
>NA|TRBJ2-7|TRBV20-1|NA
CSARDGREQYF
TGCAGTGCCAGAGATGGCCGGGAGCAGTACTTC
>TRBD2|TRBJ2-1|TRBV29-1|few
CSVGASGGPTPDNEQFF
TGCAGCGTTGGGGCTAGCGGGGGGCCAACACCGGACAATGAGCAGTTCTTC
>NA|TRBJ2-7|TRBV7-9|NA
CASSLVSGYEQYF
TGTGCCAGCAGCTTAGTTTCGGGGTACGAGCAGTACTTC
>NA|TRBJ2-7|TRBV6-6|few
CASSPDPSVGVF
TGTGCCAGCAGTCCGGATCCCAGTGTCGGGGTTTTC
>TRBD2|TRBJ2-1|TRBV5-1|NA
CASSPSGGGLNEQFF
TGCGCCAGCAGCCCCTCTGGCGGGGGGCTTAATGAGCAGTTCTTC
>NA|TRBJ1-1|TRBV4-3|NA
CASSPARSREAFF
TGCGCCAGCAGCCCGGCCCGGAGCCGTGAAGCTTTCTTT
>TRBD1|TRBJ2-1|TRBV2|NA
CASTGGSYNEQFF
TGTGCCAGCACAGGGGGCTCCTACAATGAGCAGTTCTTC
>NA|TRBJ2-7|TRBV27|NA
CASSSFHEQYF
TGTGCCAGCAGTTCTTTCCACGAGCAGTACTTC
>NA|TRBJ1-1|TRBV5-6|NA
CASSSSIEWGTEAFF
TGTGCCAGCAGCTCATCAATCGAATGGGGTACTGAAGCTTTCTTT
>NA|TRBJ2-2|TRBV4-3|NA
CASSQAPVESGAGGELFF
TGCGCCAGCAGCCAAGCCCCCGTCGAATCGGGGGCGGGAGGGGAGCTGTTTTTT
>TRBD1|TRBJ2-2|TRBV28|NA
CASGSPGQGAWTGELFF
TGTGCCAGCGGATCTCCGGGACAGGGGGCCTGGACCGGGGAGCTGTTTTTT
>NA|TRBJ2-7|TRBV2|NA
CASSPRTVPYEQYF
TGTGCCAGCAGTCCTAGGACAGTCCCCTACGAGCAGTACTTC
>NA|TRBJ2-5|TRBV5-1|NA
CASSLGRTPQETQYF
TGCGCCAGCAGCTTGGGGAGGACACCCCAAGAGACCCAGTACTTC